These 18 T cell receptor beta chains came from one sample sequenced in a study of T-cell memory formation after mild COVID-19. From the 5' RACE reads, TCRdb called clonotypes with MiXCR, one entry per CDR3 protein. The sample contains some 48,000 distinct CDR3 sequences, approximately 12% of which appear only once. The source material was PBMCs or a T cell subset sorted from them (not recorded which). The source is a man between 18 and 29 years old who had mild COVID-19 (a few samples of this study predate the infection). Cell type and time point are not known.

The CDR3 is CASMLTENTEAFF. CDR3 nucleotides: TGCGCCAGTATGCTCACAGAAAACACTGAAGCTTTCTTT. The chain carries TRBV5-1 and TRBJ1-1; no clear D gene. V shed 8 bases and J shed 2 bases, with 13 bases lying between them. The CDR3 has 13 residues. Looked up from germline, CDR1 is SGHRS and CDR2 is YFSETQ.

This clonotype came up a few times. The chain recombines TRBV6-5 with TRBJ2-5, with unresolved D. V gave up 4 bases and J gave up 5 bases, with 17 bases separating them. CDR1 is MNHEY, CDR2 SVGAGI, per germline. The CDR3 has 15 amino acids. The CDR3 sequence: CASSSQWSSAETQYF. The CDR3 nucleotides are TGTGCCAGCAGTTCCCAATGGTCTTCGGCGGAGACCCAGTACTTC.

In its sample, this clonotype was seen many times. The V and J genes are TRBV18 and TRBJ1-1; D gene unclear. The CDR3 is made up of 16 amino acids. The V end lost 1 base, the J end lost 5 bases, and 17 bases lay between the germline ends. Germline lookup yields CDR1 KGHSH and CDR2 LQKENI. The CDR3 nucleotides read TGTGCCAGCTCACCACTGGGAGCGGTAACGGGAACTGAAGCTTTCTTT. It translates to CASSPLGAVTGTEAFF.

V is TRBV3-1 and J is TRBJ1-3, with D possibly TRBD1 on 6 matching bases. Trimming pared 5 bases from V and 3 bases from J, leaving 14 bases between. Germline CDR1 is LGHDT and CDR2 is YNNKEL (reference sequence). This CDR3 has 15 amino acids. The CDR3 bases are TGTGCCAGCAGCGGCAGGGGAGGCAGTGGAAACACCATATATTTT. Its translation: CASSGRGGSGNTIYF.

The rearrangement joins TRBV12-3 or TRBV12-4 to TRBJ2-5; 9 nucleotides match TRBD1. Trimming cost V 5 bases and J 5 bases; bases outside gene matches: 6. The length of the CDR3 is 14 residues. The CDR3 bases are TGTGCCAGCAGTCCCGGGACAGGGTGGGAGACCCAGTACTTC. This gives the protein CASSPGTGWETQYF.

In DNA, the CDR3 is TGTGCCAGCAGTCGGTCCGGGGGATGGTACGAGCAGTACTTC. It codes for CASSRSGGWYEQYF. The rearrangement uses TRBV7-2 and TRBJ2-7; the D gene is possibly TRBD2 (6 bases). Looked up from germline, CDR1 is SGHTA and CDR2 is FQGNSA. Trimming removed 6 bases from V and 4 bases from J, with 16 bases in between. The CDR3 contains 14 residues.

The sample holds a few counts of this clonotype. The chain joins TRBV5-1 to TRBJ1-6, with a possible D match to TRBD1 (5 bases). From germline, CDR1 is SGHRS and CDR2 YFSETQ. This CDR3 spans 15 amino acids. V shed 4 bases and J shed 5 bases, with 13 bases lying between them. CDR3 in amino acids: CASSLSSGNNSPLHF. Here the CDR3 DNA reads TGCGCCAGCAGCCTGAGCTCAGGGAATAATTCACCCCTCCACTTT.

This rearrangement joins TRBV5-1 to TRBJ1-1; D is possibly TRBD1 (5 bases). Per the germline V gene, CDR1 is SGHRS and CDR2 is YFSETQ. The CDR3 consists of 13 residues. V was cut by 1 base and J by 4 bases, with 8 bases left in between. Here the CDR3 reads CASSLKGTTEAFF. The CDR3 nucleotides are TGCGCCAGCAGCTTGAAAGGGACCACTGAAGCTTTCTTT.

Only a few counts were recorded for this clonotype. The CDR3 here is CASSSRVAGLNTEAFF. CDR3 coding DNA: TGTGCCAGCAGCTCCCGGGTGGCAGGTCTGAACACTGAAGCTTTCTTT. The chain joins TRBV5-6 to TRBJ1-1; D call uncertain. The V and J ends lost 3 bases and 0 bases respectively, with 15 bases between them. Germline CDR1 is SGHDT and CDR2 is YYEEEE. The CDR3 extends over 16 amino acids.

V and J are TRBV28 and TRBJ1-4; D may be TRBD1 (5 bases). V lost 4 bases and J 8 bases, leaving 11 bases between the germline ends. In germline, CDR1 is MDHEN, CDR2 SYDVKM. The CDR3 is 13 amino acids. Written as DNA, the CDR3 is TGTGCCAGCAGTTCGGACACAAACGAAAAACTGTTTTTT. This encodes CASSSDTNEKLFF.

This clonotype was detected many times. The chain couples TRBV4-3 to TRBJ2-7, with a weak D call TRBD2 (5 bases). V was clipped by 3 bases and J by 1 base, with 13 bases between them. Germline V gives CDR1 LGHNA, CDR2 YSLEER. The CDR3 is 15 amino acids. The CDR3 bases are TGCGCCAGCAGCCAGGCCAGCGGTTGGTCCTACGAGCAGTACTTC. Translation gives CASSQASGWSYEQYF.

V is TRBV7-2 and J is TRBJ2-3; D is possibly TRBD1 (6 bases). The CDR3 sequence is 13 residues long. V was cut by 5 bases and J by 8 bases, with 14 bases left in between. Per germline, CDR1 SGHTA and CDR2 FQGNSA. This chain's CDR3 is CASSATGTTTQYF. CDR3 sequence (DNA): TGTGCCAGCAGCGCGACAGGTACTACTACGCAGTATTTT.

The gene calls are TRBV20-1 and TRBJ1-5; 7 nucleotides match TRBD1. J was trimmed by 7 bases and V by 2 bases; bases with no gene match: 8. CDR1 and CDR2 (germline): DFQATT, SNEGSKA (reference sequence). This CDR3 is 14 amino acids long. CDR3 sequence (DNA): TGCAGTGCTAGACCCCCCAGGGGGGGACAGCCCCAGCATTTT. As protein: CSARPPRGGQPQHF.

The chain uses TRBV14 and TRBJ2-5, with D unclear. CDR1 and CDR2 from the germline V gene are SGHDN and FVKESK. V was pared by 1 base and J by 4 bases, with 10 bases between. The CDR3 has 14 amino acids. This CDR3 is CASSQGAGVETQYF. CDR3 nucleotide sequence: TGTGCCAGCAGCCAAGGAGCTGGAGTAGAGACCCAGTACTTC.

This clonotype showed up many times. The CDR3 reads CASSWGGTVFNEQFF. CDR3 sequence (DNA): TGTGCCAGCAGCTGGGGAGGGACAGTGTTCAATGAGCAGTTCTTC. The chain has TRBV7-3 and TRBJ2-1; D is possibly TRBD1 or TRBD2 (7 bases each). The V end was cut by 4 bases, the J end by 6 bases, with 16 bases between. The germline V gene has CDR1 SGHTA and CDR2 FQGTGA. This CDR3 region has 15 residues.

This clonotype was picked up a small number of times. The chain has TRBV12-3 or TRBV12-4 and TRBJ2-3; 9 nucleotides match TRBD2. CDR3 length equals 15 residues. Trimming at V came to 6 bases and at J to 1 base, leaving 5 bases not matched to a gene. The CDR3 here is CASRFSSGGTDTQYF. The CDR3 DNA sequence: TGTGCCAGCAGGTTTTCTAGCGGGGGCACAGATACGCAGTATTTT.

This clonotype was found a few times. The chain joins TRBV5-1 to TRBJ2-3; D is unclear. The CDR3 is made up of 13 amino acids. Germline assignment: CDR1 SGHRS and CDR2 YFSETQ. The V gene lost 0 bases and the J gene lost 3 bases, with 5 bases spanning the gap. The CDR3 DNA reads as TGCGCCAGCAGCTTGGAGGCGACAGATACGCAGTATTTT. Translated: CASSLEATDTQYF.

This clonotype appeared once. V usage is TRBV7-9 and J usage is TRBJ2-7; D is uncertain. V was clipped by 1 base and J by 0 bases, with 4 bases between them. Germline V gene lookup returns CDR1 SEHNR and CDR2 FQNEAQ (reference sequence). The CDR3 covers 13 residues. The CDR3 DNA sequence: TGTGCCAGCAGCTTAGAGGACTCCTACGAGCAGTACTTC. Protein product: CASSLEDSYEQYF.